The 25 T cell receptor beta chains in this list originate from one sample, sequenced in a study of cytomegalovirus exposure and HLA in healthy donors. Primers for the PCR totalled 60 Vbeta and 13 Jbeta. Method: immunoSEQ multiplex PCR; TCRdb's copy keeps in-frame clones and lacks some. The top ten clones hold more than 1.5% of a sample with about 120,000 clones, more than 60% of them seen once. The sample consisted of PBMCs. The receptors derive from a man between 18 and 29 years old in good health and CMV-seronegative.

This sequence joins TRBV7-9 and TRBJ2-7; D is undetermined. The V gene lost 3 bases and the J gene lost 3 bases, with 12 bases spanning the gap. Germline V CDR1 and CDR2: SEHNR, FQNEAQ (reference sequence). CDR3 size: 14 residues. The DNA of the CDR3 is TGTGCCAGCAGCTTCGCCCAGATACACTACGAGCAGTACTTC. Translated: CASSFAQIHYEQYF.

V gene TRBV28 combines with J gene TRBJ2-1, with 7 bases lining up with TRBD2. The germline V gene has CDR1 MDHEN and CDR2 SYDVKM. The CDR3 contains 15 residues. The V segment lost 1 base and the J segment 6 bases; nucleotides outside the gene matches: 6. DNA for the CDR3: TGTGCCAGCAGTTTATTAGGCGGGAGACCCAATGAGCAGTTCTTC. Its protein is CASSLLGGRPNEQFF.

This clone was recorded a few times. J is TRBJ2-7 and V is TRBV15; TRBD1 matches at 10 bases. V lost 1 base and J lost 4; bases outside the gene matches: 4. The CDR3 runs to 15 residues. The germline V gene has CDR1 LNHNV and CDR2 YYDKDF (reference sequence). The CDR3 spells CATSRAGTGVYEQYF. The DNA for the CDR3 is TGTGCCACCAGCAGAGCCGGGACAGGGGTGTACGAGCAGTACTTC. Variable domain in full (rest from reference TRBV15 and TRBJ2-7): DAMVIQNPRYQVTQFGKPVTLSCSQTLNHNVMYWYQQKSSQAPKLLFHYYDKDFNNEADTPDNFQSRRPNTSFCFLDIRSPGLGDTAMYLCATSRAGTGVYEQYFGPGTRLTVT.

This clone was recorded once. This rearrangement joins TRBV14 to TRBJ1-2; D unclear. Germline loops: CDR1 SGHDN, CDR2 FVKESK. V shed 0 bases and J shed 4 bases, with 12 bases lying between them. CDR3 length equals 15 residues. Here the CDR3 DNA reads TGTGCCAGCAGCCAAGAATCAAGGAGCCCCTATGGCTACACCTTC. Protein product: CASSQESRSPYGYTF.

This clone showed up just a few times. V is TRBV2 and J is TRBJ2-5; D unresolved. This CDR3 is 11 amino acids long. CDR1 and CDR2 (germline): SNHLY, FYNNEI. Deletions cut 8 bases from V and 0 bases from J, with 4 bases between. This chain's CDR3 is CASVYQETQYF. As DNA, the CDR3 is TGTGCCAGCGTCTACCAAGAGACCCAGTACTTC.

DNA for the CDR3: TGTGCCAGCAGGTTTTCCCAGGGTCTCTCACCCCTCCACTTT. Translation gives CASRFSQGLSPLHF. The gene calls are TRBV6-1 and TRBJ1-6, with D maybe TRBD1 (5 bases). The V gene's germline CDR1 is MNHNS and CDR2 SASEGT. Deletions cut 6 bases from V and 10 bases from J, with 16 bases between. This CDR3 comprises 14 residues.

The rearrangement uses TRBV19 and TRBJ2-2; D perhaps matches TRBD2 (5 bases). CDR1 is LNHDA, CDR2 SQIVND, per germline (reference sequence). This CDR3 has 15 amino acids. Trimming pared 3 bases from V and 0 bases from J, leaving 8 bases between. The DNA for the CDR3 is TGTGCCAGTAGTATTTCGGGGACGAACACCGGGGAGCTGTTTTTT. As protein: CASSISGTNTGELFF.

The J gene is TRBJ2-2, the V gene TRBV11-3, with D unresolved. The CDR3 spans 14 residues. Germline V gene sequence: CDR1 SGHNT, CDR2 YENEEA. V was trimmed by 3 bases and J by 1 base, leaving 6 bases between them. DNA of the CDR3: TGTGCCAGCAGCTTTGAACTGAACACCGGGGAGCTGTTTTTT. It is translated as CASSFELNTGELFF.

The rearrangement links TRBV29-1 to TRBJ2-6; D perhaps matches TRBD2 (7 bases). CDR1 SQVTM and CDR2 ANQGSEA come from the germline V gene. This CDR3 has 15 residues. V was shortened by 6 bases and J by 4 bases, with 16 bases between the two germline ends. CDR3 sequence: CSVRGGARGANVLTF. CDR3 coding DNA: TGCAGCGTCCGAGGGGGGGCGCGCGGGGCCAACGTCCTGACTTTC.

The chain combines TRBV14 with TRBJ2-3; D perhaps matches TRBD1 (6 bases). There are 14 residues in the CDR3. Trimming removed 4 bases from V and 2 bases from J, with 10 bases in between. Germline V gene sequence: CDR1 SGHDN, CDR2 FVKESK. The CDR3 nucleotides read TGTGCCAGCAGCCCGGGACAATACACAGATACGCAGTATTTT. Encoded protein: CASSPGQYTDTQYF.

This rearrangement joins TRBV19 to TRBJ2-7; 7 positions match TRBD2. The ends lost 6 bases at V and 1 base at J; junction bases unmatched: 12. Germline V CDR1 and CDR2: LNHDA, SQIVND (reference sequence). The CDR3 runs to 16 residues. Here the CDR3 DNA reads TGTGCCAGTAGCGACCAACGGGAGGCTCAATCCTACGAGCAGTACTTC. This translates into CASSDQREAQSYEQYF.

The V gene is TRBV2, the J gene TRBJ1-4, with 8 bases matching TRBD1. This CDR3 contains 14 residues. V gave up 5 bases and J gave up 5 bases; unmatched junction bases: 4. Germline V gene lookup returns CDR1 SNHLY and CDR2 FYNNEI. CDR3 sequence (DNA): TGTGCCAGCAGTTCCGACAGGGGCAATGAAAAACTGTTTTTT. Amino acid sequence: CASSSDRGNEKLFF.

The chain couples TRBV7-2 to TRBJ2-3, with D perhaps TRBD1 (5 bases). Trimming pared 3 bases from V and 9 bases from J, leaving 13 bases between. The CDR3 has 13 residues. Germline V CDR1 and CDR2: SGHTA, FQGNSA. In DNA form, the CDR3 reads TGTGCCAGCAGCTTCCTGGACAAGTGGACGCAGTATTTT. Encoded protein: CASSFLDKWTQYF.

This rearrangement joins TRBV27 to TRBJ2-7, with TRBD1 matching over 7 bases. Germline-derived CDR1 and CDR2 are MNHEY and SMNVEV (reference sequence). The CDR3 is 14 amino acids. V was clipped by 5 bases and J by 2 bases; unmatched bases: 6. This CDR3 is CASSAQTGPYEQYF. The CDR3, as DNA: TGTGCCAGCAGTGCTCAGACAGGGCCCTACGAGCAGTACTTC.

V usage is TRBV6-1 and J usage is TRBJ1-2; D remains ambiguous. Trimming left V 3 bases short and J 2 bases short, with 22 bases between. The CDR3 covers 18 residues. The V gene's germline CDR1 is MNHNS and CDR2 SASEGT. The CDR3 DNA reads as TGTGCCAGCAGTGAGTCCGGGATCCCCACCCTAGGCAACTATGGCTACACCTTC. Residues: CASSESGIPTLGNYGYTF.

CDR3 nucleotides: TGTGCCAGCAGTGCCCCCGGAGGGGCAGTTGGAAACACCATATATTTT. It translates to CASSAPGGAVGNTIYF. The chain carries TRBV2 and TRBJ1-3, with a weak D call TRBD1 (5 bases). Trimming shortened V by 4 bases and J by 3 bases, and 16 bases separated the two germline ends. The CDR3 is made up of 16 amino acids. Per germline, CDR1 SNHLY and CDR2 FYNNEI.

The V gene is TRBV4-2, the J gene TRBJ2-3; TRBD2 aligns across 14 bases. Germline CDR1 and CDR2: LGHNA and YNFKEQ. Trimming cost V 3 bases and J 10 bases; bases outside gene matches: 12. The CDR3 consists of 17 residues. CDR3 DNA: TGTGCCAGCAGCCAGACTAGCGGGAGGGATTCCCGGAGCGCGCAGTATTTT. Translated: CASSQTSGRDSRSAQYF.

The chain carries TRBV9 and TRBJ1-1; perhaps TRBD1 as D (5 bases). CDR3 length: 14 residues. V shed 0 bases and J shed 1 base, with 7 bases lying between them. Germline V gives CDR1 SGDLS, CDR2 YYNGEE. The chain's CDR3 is CASSVGQQNTEAFF. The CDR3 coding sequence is TGTGCCAGCAGCGTAGGACAGCAGAACACTGAAGCTTTCTTT.

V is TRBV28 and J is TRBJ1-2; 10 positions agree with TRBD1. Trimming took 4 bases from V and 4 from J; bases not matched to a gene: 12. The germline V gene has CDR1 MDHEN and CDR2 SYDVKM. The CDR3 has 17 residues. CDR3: CASSSVGQGIGGYGYTF. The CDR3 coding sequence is TGTGCCAGCAGTTCAGTGGGACAGGGGATTGGAGGCTATGGCTACACCTTC.

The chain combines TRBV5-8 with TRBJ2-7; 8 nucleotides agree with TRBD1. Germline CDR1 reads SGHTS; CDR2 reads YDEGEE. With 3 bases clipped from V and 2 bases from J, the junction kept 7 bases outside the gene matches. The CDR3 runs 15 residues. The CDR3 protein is CASSSRGGQAYEQYF. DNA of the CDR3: TGTGCCAGCAGCTCCAGAGGGGGACAGGCCTACGAGCAGTACTTC.

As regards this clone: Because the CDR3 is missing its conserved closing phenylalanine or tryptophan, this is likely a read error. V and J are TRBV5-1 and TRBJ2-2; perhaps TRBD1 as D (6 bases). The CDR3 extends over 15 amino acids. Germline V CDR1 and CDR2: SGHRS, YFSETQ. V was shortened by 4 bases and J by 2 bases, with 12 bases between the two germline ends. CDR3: CASSPGTINTGELFS. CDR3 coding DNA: TGCGCCAGCAGCCCCGGGACAATAAACACCGGGGAGCTGTTTTCT.

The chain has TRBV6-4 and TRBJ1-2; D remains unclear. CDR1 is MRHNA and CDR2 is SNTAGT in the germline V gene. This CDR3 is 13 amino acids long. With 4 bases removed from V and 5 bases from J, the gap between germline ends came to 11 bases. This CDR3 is CASSASARYGYTF. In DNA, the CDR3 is TGTGCCAGCAGTGCTAGTGCTCGTTATGGCTACACCTTC.

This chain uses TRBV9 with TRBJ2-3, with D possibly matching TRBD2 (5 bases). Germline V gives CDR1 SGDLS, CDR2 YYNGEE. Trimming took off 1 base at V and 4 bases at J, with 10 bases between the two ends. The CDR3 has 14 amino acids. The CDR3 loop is CASSVSLGADTQYF. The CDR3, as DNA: TGTGCCAGCAGCGTATCGCTGGGAGCAGATACGCAGTATTTT.

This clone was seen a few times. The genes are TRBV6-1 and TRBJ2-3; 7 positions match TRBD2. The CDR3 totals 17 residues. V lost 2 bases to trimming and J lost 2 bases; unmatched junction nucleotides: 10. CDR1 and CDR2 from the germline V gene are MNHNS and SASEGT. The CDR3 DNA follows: TGTGCCAGCAGTGAAAGGGCTAGCGGTTCCTTCACAGATACGCAGTATTTT. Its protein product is CASSERASGSFTDTQYF.

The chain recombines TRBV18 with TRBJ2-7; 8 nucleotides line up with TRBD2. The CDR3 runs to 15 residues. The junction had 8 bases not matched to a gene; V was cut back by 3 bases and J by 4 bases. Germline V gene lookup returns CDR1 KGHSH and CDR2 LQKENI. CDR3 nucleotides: TGTGCCAGCTCACCCCTAAGCGGGGGTCCGTACGAGCAGTACTTC. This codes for CASSPLSGGPYEQYF.